These 8 T cell receptor beta chains were all obtained from the same sample, sequenced in a study of shared clonotypes between healthy human individuals. Sequenced by immunoSEQ multiplex PCR; TCRdb stores in-frame clones only, minus some. The sample holds about 2.4 million clones, roughly nine tenths seen once. The specimen was naive CD4+ T cells sorted from blood. The subset was: CD45RA+ positively selected. These receptors all stem from a man aged 18 to 29 in good health.

The CDR3 here is CAWNRDTGELFF. CDR3 sequence (DNA): TGTGCCTGGAACAGGGACACCGGGGAGCTGTTTTTT. The chain uses TRBV30 and TRBJ2-2; possibly TRBD1 for D (6 bases). From germline, CDR1 is GTSNPN and CDR2 SVGIG (reference sequence). V dropped 4 bases and J dropped 3 bases, with 6 bases sitting between them. The CDR3 consists of 12 residues.

This rearrangement joins TRBV10-3 to TRBJ2-7; perhaps TRBD1 as D (6 bases). Germline V gives CDR1 ENHRY, CDR2 SYGVKD. This CDR3 contains 12 residues. Trimming pared 7 bases from V and 4 bases from J, leaving 11 bases between. CDR3 nucleotide sequence: TGTGCCATCAAGGGGGTCGGGTACGAGCAGTACTTC. It specifies CAIKGVGYEQYF.

A word on this clone: This sample includes further DNA sequences coding for the same CDR3. The J gene is TRBJ1-5, the V gene TRBV6-1; 9 bases are a match to TRBD1. V lost 4 bases, J lost 2 bases, and 0 bases stayed unmatched. Germline V lookup: CDR1 MNHNS, CDR2 SASEGT. There are 14 residues in the CDR3. CDR3 protein: CASSGQGGNQPQHF. The CDR3 nucleotides read TGTGCCAGCAGTGGACAGGGGGGCAATCAGCCCCAGCATTTT.

The rearrangement joins TRBV6-5 to TRBJ2-1, with 11 nucleotides matching TRBD2. Losses at the gene ends were 6 bases for V and 6 bases for J; bases not matched to a gene: 4. This CDR3 is built from 14 residues. Germline CDR1 and CDR2: MNHEY and SVGAGI. CDR3 coding DNA: TGTGCCAGCAGACTAGCGGGAGTTCTCAATGAGCAGTTCTTC. It specifies CASRLAGVLNEQFF.

Points on this clone: Other DNA sequences in this sample translate to the same CDR3. The chain combines TRBV28 with TRBJ1-1; D gene unclear. The CDR3 has 12 residues. V shed 3 bases and J shed 4 bases, with 6 bases lying between them. Germline V lookup: CDR1 MDHEN, CDR2 SYDVKM. Here the CDR3 DNA reads TGTGCCAGCAGTTTGCGGGTCACTGAAGCTTTCTTT. Residues: CASSLRVTEAFF.

The V gene is TRBV5-4, the J gene TRBJ2-7, with D uncertain. Germline CDR1 reads SGHNT; CDR2 reads YYREEE (reference sequence). With 4 bases removed from V and 2 bases from J, the gap between germline ends came to 13 bases. CDR3 length: 14 amino acids. CDR3 amino acids: CASSRPADTYEQYF. The CDR3 coding sequence is TGTGCCAGCAGCCGACCGGCTGACACCTACGAGCAGTACTTC.

The chain is built from TRBV5-1 and TRBJ2-7; no definite D call. The CDR3 extends over 12 amino acids. Germline loops: CDR1 SGHRS, CDR2 YFSETQ. V gave up 6 bases and J gave up 1 base, with 8 bases separating them. CDR3 region: CASTGNSYEQYF. In DNA form, the CDR3 reads TGCGCCAGCACCGGAAATTCCTACGAGCAGTACTTC.

The chain carries TRBV2 and TRBJ1-5; 7 bases agree with TRBD1. V dropped 8 bases and J dropped 6; count of bases not matched to a gene: 7. This CDR3 has 13 amino acids. From germline, CDR1 is SNHLY and CDR2 FYNNEI. The DNA for the CDR3 is TGTGCCAGCGAAGGGCAGGGGGGTCAGCCCCAGCATTTT. This gives the protein CASEGQGGQPQHF.